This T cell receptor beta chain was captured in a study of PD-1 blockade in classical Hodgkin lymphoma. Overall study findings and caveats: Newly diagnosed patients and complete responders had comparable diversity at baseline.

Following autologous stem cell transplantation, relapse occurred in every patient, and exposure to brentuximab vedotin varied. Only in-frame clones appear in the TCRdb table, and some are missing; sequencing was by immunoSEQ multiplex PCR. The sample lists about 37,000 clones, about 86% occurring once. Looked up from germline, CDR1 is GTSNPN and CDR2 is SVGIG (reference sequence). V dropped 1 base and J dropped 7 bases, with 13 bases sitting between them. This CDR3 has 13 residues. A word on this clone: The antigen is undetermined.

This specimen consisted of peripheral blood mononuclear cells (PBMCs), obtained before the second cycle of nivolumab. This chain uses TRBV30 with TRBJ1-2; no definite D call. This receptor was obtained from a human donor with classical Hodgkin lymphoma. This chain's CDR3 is CAWSASAWGGYTF. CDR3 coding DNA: TGTGCCTGGAGTGCCAGTGCATGGGGTGGCTACACCTTC.